These 2 T cell receptor beta chains were sequenced from one sample in a study of cytomegalovirus exposure and HLA in healthy donors. Researchers ran the PCR with 60 Vbeta and 13 Jbeta primers. Sequencing was performed with immunoSEQ multiplex PCR; in TCRdb, only in-frame clones are kept and a portion is missing. The sample includes approximately 80,000 clones. The material sequenced was PBMCs. The receptor source for this set is a woman aged 25 to 45 in good health and CMV-seronegative.

V is TRBV6-7 and J is TRBJ2-7, with 10 bases matching TRBD2. TRBV6-7 is given ORF status, its function remaining uncertain. The length of the CDR3 is 16 residues. V lost 6 bases, J lost 3 bases, and 11 bases stayed unmatched. The CDR3 loop is CASRSTLAGDRYEQYF. Written as DNA, the CDR3 is TGTGCCAGCAGGTCGACCCTAGCGGGAGATCGCTACGAGCAGTACTTC.

The CDR3 DNA reads as TGTGCCAGCAGCTTCGGGACAGGGGAATTTTCTAACTATGGCTACACCTTC. This sequence encodes CASSFGTGEFSNYGYTF. V is TRBV7-2 and J is TRBJ1-2; the match to TRBD1 covers 10 bases. V shed 3 bases and J 0 bases; nucleotides not matched to a gene: 7. Germline V lookup: CDR1 SGHTA, CDR2 FQGNSA. The CDR3 runs 17 residues. The full variable domain, with the rest looked up from reference TRBV7-2 and TRBJ1-2, is GAGVSQSPSNKVTEKGKDVELRCDPISGHTALYWYRQSLGQGLEFLIYFQGNSAPDKSGLPSDRFSAERTGGSVSTLTIQRTQQEDSAVYLCASSFGTGEFSNYGYTFGSGTRLTVV.